These 28 T cell receptor beta chains were sequenced from one sample in a study of blood T cell repertoires in COVID-19. Measured with immunoSEQ multiplex PCR; TCRdb has only the in-frame clones, and not every one. The sample holds about 130,000 clones, around 80% seen once. The specimen was peripheral blood. These receptors all come from a woman aged 55-69 years with acute or convalescent COVID-19.

The CDR3 DNA reads as TGTGCCAGCAGACTTAGCTCTGGAAACACCATATATTTT. Encoded protein: CASRLSSGNTIYF. V is TRBV12-3 or TRBV12-4 and J is TRBJ1-3; D call uncertain. CDR3 length: 13 residues. Trimming took 6 bases from V and 0 from J, leaving 6 bases between them.

The CDR3 region has the DNA TGTGCCACCAGCAGGGGACAGGAGAACTATGGCTACACCTTC. Protein product: CATSRGQENYGYTF. The rearrangement uses TRBV15 and TRBJ1-2; 8 bases fit TRBD1. CDR1 is LNHNV and CDR2 is YYDKDF in the germline V gene (reference sequence). This CDR3 spans 14 amino acids. V was pared by 3 bases and J by 2 bases, with 2 bases of the junction left unmatched. Full variable domain (remainder filled in from reference TRBV15 and TRBJ1-2): DAMVIQNPRYQVTQFGKPVTLSCSQTLNHNVMYWYQQKSSQAPKLLFHYYDKDFNNEADTPDNFQSRRPNTSFCFLDIRSPGLGDTAMYLCATSRGQENYGYTFGSGTRLTVV.

V gene TRBV5-1 combines with J gene TRBJ2-7; TRBD1 matches 9 bases. CDR3 length equals 14 residues. V trimming: 4 bases; J trimming: 4 bases; junction bases outside the gene matches: 6. Germline-derived CDR1 and CDR2 are SGHRS and YFSETQ. The CDR3 is CASSQGTGPYEQYF. CDR3 DNA: TGCGCCAGCAGCCAGGGGACAGGGCCGTACGAGCAGTACTTC.

CDR3 loop: CASSWDISSSGNTIYF. CDR3 DNA sequence: TGTGCCAGCAGCTGGGACATATCGAGCTCTGGAAACACCATATATTTT. V usage is TRBV5-5 and J usage is TRBJ1-3, with D possibly being TRBD1 (6 bases). Per the germline V gene, CDR1 is SGHKS and CDR2 is YYEKEE (reference sequence). With 3 bases removed from V and 0 bases from J, the gap between germline ends came to 13 bases. The CDR3 covers 16 residues. The full variable domain, completed using reference TRBV5-5 and TRBJ1-3, is DAGVTQSPTHLIKTRGQQVTLRCSPISGHKSVSWYQQVLGQGPQFIFQYYEKEERGRGNFPDRFSARQFPNYSSELNVNALLLGDSALYLCASSWDISSSGNTIYFGEGSWLTVV.

This chain joins TRBV29-1 and TRBJ1-1; perhaps TRBD1 as D (5 bases). Trimming shortened V by 6 bases and J by 10 bases, and 12 bases separated the two germline ends. Per the germline V gene, CDR1 is SQVTM and CDR2 is ANQGSEA. The CDR3 runs to 10 residues. For the CDR3, the DNA is TGCAGCGTCCAGGTGGGGGGAGCTTTCTTT. It yields the protein CSVQVGGAFF. Full variable domain (outside the CDR3, taken from reference TRBV29-1 and TRBJ1-1): SAVISQKPSRDICQRGTSLTIQCQVDSQVTMMFWYRQQPGQSLTLIATANQGSEATYESGFVIDKFPISRPNLTFSTLTVSNMSPEDSSIYLCSVQVGGAFFGQGTRLTVV.

The sample holds one count of this clone. This chain connects TRBV18 to TRBJ1-2; perhaps TRBD1 as D (6 bases). This CDR3 has 15 residues. V lost 6 bases to trimming and J lost 2 bases, with 16 bases between them. The germline CDR1 and CDR2 sequences are KGHSH and LQKENI. The chain's CDR3 is CASSQGSTGNYGYTF. CDR3 in DNA: TGTGCCAGCTCCCAGGGTAGCACAGGGAACTATGGCTACACCTTC.

The rearrangement joins TRBV5-8 to TRBJ2-2, with TRBD1 as a possible D gene (6 bases). The CDR3 is made up of 15 amino acids. The germline gives CDR1 SGHTS, CDR2 YDEGEE. The V end lost 5 bases, the J end lost 2 bases, and 13 bases lay between the germline ends. CDR3 sequence reads: CASSLTGDNTGELFF. For the CDR3, the DNA is TGTGCCAGCAGTTTGACAGGCGACAACACCGGGGAGCTGTTTTTT.

The chain uses TRBV9 and TRBJ2-3, with 8 bases aligning to TRBD2. This CDR3 spans 16 amino acids. From germline, CDR1 is SGDLS and CDR2 YYNGEE. With V trimmed by 3 bases and J by 0 bases, 6 bases remained unmatched. The CDR3 bases are TGTGCCAGCAGCGCGAGTTTAGCGGGGAGCACAGATACGCAGTATTTT. Protein sequence: CASSASLAGSTDTQYF.

V gene TRBV3-1 (or the pseudogene TRBV3-2) combines with J gene TRBJ1-2; D is perhaps TRBD1 (6 bases). CDR1 is LGHDT, CDR2 YNNKEL, per germline (reference sequence). Trimming took off 1 base at V and 8 bases at J, with 17 bases between the two ends. The CDR3 is 15 residues long. The CDR3 region has the DNA TGTGCCAGCAGCCAAGTTTCCGGGACAAAAGGAGGCTACACCTTC. Translating gives CASSQVSGTKGGYTF.

This rearrangement joins TRBV12-3 or TRBV12-4 to TRBJ1-2; D is undetermined. The CDR3 is 12 residues long. V was shortened by 6 bases and J by 8 bases, with 13 bases between the two germline ends. The CDR3 DNA sequence: TGTGCCAGCAGCCATCAGACGGAGGGCTACACCTTC. It codes for CASSHQTEGYTF.

The chain is built from TRBV7-2 and TRBJ1-5; D might be TRBD1 (5 bases). Trimming removed 2 bases at V and 7 bases at J, with 9 bases between. The CDR3 spans 13 residues. Germline CDR1 is SGHTA and CDR2 is FQGNSA. CDR3 residues: CASSLTGGQPQHF. The CDR3 DNA sequence: TGTGCCAGCAGCTTAACAGGTGGGCAGCCCCAGCATTTT.

This clone was detected only once. The chain joins TRBV7-9 to TRBJ2-5; 10 nucleotides line up with TRBD2. V dropped 1 base and J dropped 4; count of bases not matched to a gene: 6. Germline assignment: CDR1 SEHNR and CDR2 FQNEAQ (reference sequence). The CDR3 spans 16 residues. Written as DNA, the CDR3 is TGTGCCAGCAGCTTAGGTAGCGGGGGGCCGGGAGAGACCCAGTACTTC. Its protein is CASSLGSGGPGETQYF.

The rearrangement links TRBV2 to TRBJ1-4; 8 nucleotides line up with TRBD1. V lost 5 bases and J lost 3; bases outside the gene matches: 5. Germline V CDR1 and CDR2: SNHLY, FYNNEI. The CDR3 sequence is 15 residues long. CDR3 sequence (DNA): TGTGCCAGCAGTCAACGACAGGGGTCTAATGAAAAACTGTTTTTT. Translated, it gives CASSQRQGSNEKLFF.

This clone has a single count. The chain couples TRBV6-6 to TRBJ1-1; D call uncertain. This CDR3 has 13 amino acids. Germline V CDR1 and CDR2: MNHNY, SVGAGI (reference sequence). V lost 6 bases to trimming and J lost 0 bases, with 8 bases between them. The CDR3 protein is CASRAYMNTEAFF. Written as DNA, the CDR3 is TGTGCCAGCAGGGCATACATGAACACTGAAGCTTTCTTT.

This chain links TRBV12-3 or TRBV12-4 with TRBJ1-2; D may be TRBD1 (6 bases). This CDR3 spans 13 amino acids. V lost 2 bases to trimming and J lost 8 bases, with 12 bases between them. CDR3 DNA sequence: TGTGCCAGCAGTTTAAAGCAGGGGAGCGGCTACACCTTC. Its translation is CASSLKQGSGYTF.

The genes are TRBV7-9 and TRBJ1-2; no firm D call. This CDR3 spans 15 amino acids. V lost 5 bases and J 0 bases, leaving 13 bases between the germline ends. Germline lookup yields CDR1 SEHNR and CDR2 FQNEAQ (reference sequence). Here the CDR3 DNA reads TGTGCCAGCAGCCCTGGACTCGGAGCTAACTATGGCTACACCTTC. This codes for CASSPGLGANYGYTF.

The rearrangement joins TRBV27 to TRBJ1-1, with no clear D. Germline V gives CDR1 MNHEY, CDR2 SMNVEV (reference sequence). The CDR3 spans 15 residues. The ends were cut back, 6 bases at V and 0 bases at J, with 14 bases in the middle. This CDR3 is CASSVRFGVNTEAFF. The DNA of the CDR3 is TGTGCCAGCAGCGTAAGGTTCGGGGTGAACACTGAAGCTTTCTTT.

CDR3 in amino acids: CASRKQGADGYTF. In DNA form, the CDR3 reads TGTGCCAGCAGGAAACAGGGGGCGGATGGCTACACCTTC. The chain is built from TRBV12-3 or TRBV12-4 and TRBJ1-2; 9 bases match TRBD1. V lost 6 bases and J lost 6; bases outside the gene matches: 5. The CDR3 has 13 amino acids.

The chain has TRBV27 and TRBJ2-3, with a tentative D call TRBD1 (5 bases). The CDR3 runs 17 residues. The V gene's germline CDR1 is MNHEY and CDR2 SMNVEV (reference sequence). V lost 5 bases, J lost 2 bases, and 20 bases lay in between. The CDR3 DNA sequence: TGTGCCAGCAGTCCCCCCCTTTTGGGCGGACACACAGATACGCAGTATTTT. It yields the protein CASSPPLLGGHTDTQYF.

The chain uses TRBV11-2 and TRBJ1-3; the D is unclear. Looked up from germline, CDR1 is SGHAT and CDR2 is FQNNGV. CDR3 size: 17 residues. V was pared by 2 bases and J by 1 base, with 15 bases between. The CDR3 DNA sequence: TGTGCCAGCAGCTTAAATAACGGAGCGCTTTCTGGAAACACCATATATTTT. Translated, it gives CASSLNNGALSGNTIYF.

This clone appeared a few times. V is TRBV5-1 and J is TRBJ1-1; 11 bases map to TRBD1. CDR1 is SGHRS and CDR2 is YFSETQ in the germline V gene. This CDR3 contains 15 residues. The J segment lost 3 bases and the V segment lost 3 bases, leaving 4 bases of the junction unmatched. CDR3 in amino acids: CASSWGTGGDTEAFF. As DNA, the CDR3 is TGCGCCAGCAGCTGGGGGACAGGGGGAGACACTGAAGCTTTCTTT.

V and J are TRBV5-1 and TRBJ2-6, with D hard to call. With 4 bases removed from V and 4 bases from J, the gap between germline ends came to 12 bases. The CDR3 contains 15 residues. Germline loops: CDR1 SGHRS, CDR2 YFSETQ. In DNA form, the CDR3 reads TGCGCCAGCAGCCCAATAGAGGCCGGGGCCAACGTCCTGACTTTC. Amino acids: CASSPIEAGANVLTF.

V gene TRBV3-1 (or the pseudogene TRBV3-2) combines with J gene TRBJ1-3, with a weak D call TRBD1 (6 bases). Germline V lookup: CDR1 LGHDT, CDR2 YNNKEL (reference sequence). This CDR3 has 15 amino acids. The V end lost 3 bases, the J end lost 4 bases, and 13 bases lay between the germline ends. The CDR3 nucleotides read TGTGCCAGCAGCCAGATACAGGGAGGGGGAAACACCATATATTTT. It encodes CASSQIQGGGNTIYF.

Remarks on this clone: The junction does not match germline at one end; this may be a read error. In DNA, the CDR3 is TGCAGTGCTAGGGACTACGATGAGCAGTTCTTC. This codes for CSARDYDEQFF. The chain uses TRBV20-1 and TRBJ2-1, with a weak D call TRBD2 (6 bases). This CDR3 contains 11 residues. Germline loops: CDR1 DFQATT, CDR2 SNEGSKA (reference sequence).

The chain carries TRBV11-2 and TRBJ2-7, with 7 bases identical to TRBD2. CDR3 length: 12 amino acids. The germline CDR1 and CDR2 sequences are SGHAT and FQNNGV. V gave up 5 bases and J gave up 8 bases; unmatched junction bases: 6. The DNA for the CDR3 is TGTGCCAGCAGCCAGGGAGGGATTAAGCAGTACTTC. Translation: CASSQGGIKQYF.

J is TRBJ1-3 and V is TRBV7-9; 9 bases match TRBD1. With V trimmed by 5 bases and J by 4 bases, 9 bases remained unmatched. The CDR3 consists of 16 residues. CDR1 and CDR2 (germline): SEHNR, FQNEAQ (reference sequence). CDR3 residues: CASSVQQGARGNTIYF. DNA of the CDR3: TGTGCCAGCAGCGTCCAACAGGGGGCTAGAGGAAACACCATATATTTT.

This sequence joins TRBV28 and TRBJ2-2; D gene unclear. Germline CDR1 MDHEN, CDR2 SYDVKM. The CDR3 is 13 amino acids. The V end lost 7 bases, the J end lost 0 bases, and 6 bases lay between the germline ends. The CDR3, as DNA: TGTGCCAGCACCTCCGCGAACACCGGGGAGCTGTTTTTT. Protein sequence: CASTSANTGELFF.

This chain connects TRBV11-3 to TRBJ1-1, with TRBD1 matching over 9 bases. With 5 bases clipped from V and 5 bases from J, the junction kept 6 bases outside the gene matches. The CDR3 runs to 14 residues. The germline gives CDR1 SGHNT, CDR2 YENEEA. The CDR3: CASSPQGQGTEAFF. The CDR3 coding sequence is TGTGCCAGCAGCCCTCAGGGACAGGGTACTGAAGCTTTCTTT.